This TCR beta chain emerged from a study of shared T cell receptors in the human thymus. Only in-frame clones appear in the TCRdb table, and some are missing; sequencing was by immunoSEQ multiplex PCR. Here the sample spans approximately 580,000 clones, 78% being singletons. The CDR3 consists of 17 residues. Germline CDR1 SGHRS, CDR2 YFSETQ. J gave up 4 bases and V 6 bases, and 16 bases lay outside the gene matches. Another study also made use of these data, one on human thymus T cells. From that study: Donors were healthy Finnish babies undergoing corrective operations for congenital heart defects. There appeared to be biased usage of V and J genes in thymic and blood repertoires.

The rearrangement joins TRBV5-1 to TRBJ2-1, with TRBD2 matching over 7 bases. Sequenced sample: thymocytes. This clonotype originated in a boy less than two years old with a congenital heart defect. CDR3 residues: CASTLGDGRNGYNEQFF. CDR3 in DNA: TGCGCCAGCACCCTGGGGGACGGGAGGAACGGATACAATGAGCAGTTCTTC.